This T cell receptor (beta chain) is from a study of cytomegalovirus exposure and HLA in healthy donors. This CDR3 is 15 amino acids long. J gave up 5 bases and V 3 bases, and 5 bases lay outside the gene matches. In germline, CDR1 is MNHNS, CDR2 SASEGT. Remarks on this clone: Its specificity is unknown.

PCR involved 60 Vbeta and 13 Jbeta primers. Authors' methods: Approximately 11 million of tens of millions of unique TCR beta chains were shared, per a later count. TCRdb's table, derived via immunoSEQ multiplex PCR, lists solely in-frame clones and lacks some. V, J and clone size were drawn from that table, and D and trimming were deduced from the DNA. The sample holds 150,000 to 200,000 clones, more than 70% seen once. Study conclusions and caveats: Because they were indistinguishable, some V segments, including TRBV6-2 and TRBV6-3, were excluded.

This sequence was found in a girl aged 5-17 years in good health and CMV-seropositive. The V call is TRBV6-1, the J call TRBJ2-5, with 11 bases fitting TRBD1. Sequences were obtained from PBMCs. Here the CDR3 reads CASSDRTGGSETQYF. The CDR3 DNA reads TGTGCCAGCAGTGATAGGACAGGGGGCAGTGAGACCCAGTACTTC.